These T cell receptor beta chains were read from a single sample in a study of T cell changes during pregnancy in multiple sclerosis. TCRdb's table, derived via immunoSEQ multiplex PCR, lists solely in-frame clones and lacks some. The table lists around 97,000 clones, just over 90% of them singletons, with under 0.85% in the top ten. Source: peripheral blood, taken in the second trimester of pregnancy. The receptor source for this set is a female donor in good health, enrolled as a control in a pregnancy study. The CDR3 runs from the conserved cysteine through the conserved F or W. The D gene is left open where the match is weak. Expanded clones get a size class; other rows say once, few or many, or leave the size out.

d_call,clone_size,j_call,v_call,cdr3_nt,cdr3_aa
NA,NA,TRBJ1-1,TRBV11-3,TGTGCCAGCAGCTTGGGCACCCTCACTGAAGCTTTCTTT,CASSLGTLTEAFF
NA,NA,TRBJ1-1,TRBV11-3,TGTGCCAGCAGCTTCGGGGAGAACACTGAAGCTTTCTTT,CASSFGENTEAFF
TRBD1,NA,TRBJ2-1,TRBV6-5,TGTGCCAGCAGACGAAACACAGGGGACAATGAGCAGTTCTTC,CASRRNTGDNEQFF
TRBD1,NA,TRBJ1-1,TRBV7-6,TGTGCCAGCAGCCTGCGGACAGGGCTGAACACTGAAGCTTTCTTT,CASSLRTGLNTEAFF
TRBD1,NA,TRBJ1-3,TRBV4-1,TGCGCCAGCAGCCTGGACAGGGGGACTGGAAACACCATATATTTT,CASSLDRGTGNTIYF
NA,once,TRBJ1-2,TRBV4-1,TGCGCCAGCAGCCAAGAACGAGGAAACTATGGCTACACCTTC,CASSQERGNYGYTF
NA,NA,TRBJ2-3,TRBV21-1,TGTGCCAGCACTCCATACTCGGAAGGGGGTACAGATACGCAGTATTTT,CASTPYSEGGTDTQYF
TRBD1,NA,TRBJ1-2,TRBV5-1,TGCGCCAGCAGCTTCGTCCAGGGGGCTAGTGGCTACACCTTC,CASSFVQGASGYTF
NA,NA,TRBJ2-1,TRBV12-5,TGTGCTAGTGGTTTTCTCTCCTACAATGAGCAGTTCTTC,CASGFLSYNEQFF
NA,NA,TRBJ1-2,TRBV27,TGTGCCAGCCGTGGTACGGAGAACTATGGCTACACCTTC,CASRGTENYGYTF
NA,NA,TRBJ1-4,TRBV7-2,TGTGCCAGCAGCCTGTACAGTTATGAAAAACTGTTTTTT,CASSLYSYEKLFF
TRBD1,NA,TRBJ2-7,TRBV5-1,TGCGCCAGCAGCCGGGGACAGGTTGAAGGCGAGCAGTACTTC,CASSRGQVEGEQYF
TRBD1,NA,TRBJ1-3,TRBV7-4,TGTGCCAGCAGCTTACGCCCGGGGAAGGGGGCTCCAGGAAACACCATATATTTT,CASSLRPGKGAPGNTIYF
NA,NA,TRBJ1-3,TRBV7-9,TGTGCCAGCAGCTTAGTCTTGGGAAACACCATATATTTT,CASSLVLGNTIYF